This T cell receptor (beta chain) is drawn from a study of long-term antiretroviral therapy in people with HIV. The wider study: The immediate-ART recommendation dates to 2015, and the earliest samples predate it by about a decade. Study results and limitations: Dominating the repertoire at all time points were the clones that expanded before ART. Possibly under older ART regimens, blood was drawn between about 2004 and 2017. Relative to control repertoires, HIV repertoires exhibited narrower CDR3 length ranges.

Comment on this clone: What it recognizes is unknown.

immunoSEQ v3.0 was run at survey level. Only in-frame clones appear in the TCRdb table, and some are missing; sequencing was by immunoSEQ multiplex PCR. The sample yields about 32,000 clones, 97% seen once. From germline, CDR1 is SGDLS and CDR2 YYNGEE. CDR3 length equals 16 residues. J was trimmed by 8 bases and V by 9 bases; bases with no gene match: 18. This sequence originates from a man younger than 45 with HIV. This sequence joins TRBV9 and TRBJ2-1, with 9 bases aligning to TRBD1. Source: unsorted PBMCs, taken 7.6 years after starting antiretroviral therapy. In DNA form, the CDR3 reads TGTGCCAAACAAGATGACCCGGGACAGGGTATACATGAGCAGTTCTTC. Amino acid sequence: CAKQDDPGQGIHEQFF.